These T cell receptor beta chains were read from a single sample in a study of blood T cell repertoires in COVID-19. Sequenced by immunoSEQ multiplex PCR; TCRdb stores in-frame clones only, minus some. Here the sample spans about 94,000 clones, 60% to 85% being singletons. The sample taken for sequencing was peripheral blood. All receptors derive from a human donor in a cohort sampled during active COVID-19. Both conserved end residues are part of each CDR3.

V gene,CDR3 protein
TRBV5-1,CASSLERGRVNSPLHF
TRBV18,CASSPTGEETQYF
TRBV28,CASSLFGKGRQKNIQYF
TRBV29-1,CSALVQRFEQFF
TRBV27,CASRGQGNYEQYF
TRBV2,CASRETSTNEKLFF
TRBV27,CASSFKRNTEAFF
TRBV6-6,CASSYGRPSYEQYF
TRBV9,CASSAGAGLAGSPAVF
TRBV7-2,CASSFRDSVGDTQYF
TRBV15,CATSRGAGGPGNEQFF
TRBV29-1,CSVAWATDTQYF
TRBV28,CASSPSSGSPHEQYF
TRBV2,CASNYRITDTQYF
TRBV28,CASSLQAEEAFF
TRBV3-1/TRBV3-2,CASSPFPRARDEAFF
TRBV3-1/TRBV3-2,CASSQADRRRETQYF
TRBV19,CASRSYTARFDGAFF
TRBV7-9,CASTPRGGATNEKLFF
TRBV18,CASSPSRDRGAFF
TRBV4-2,CASTRSRAGGTYEQYF
TRBV30,CARTGTSGNTIYF
TRBV2,CASSERPGVSEAFF
TRBV7-2,CASSFGPLRKWGTDTQYF
TRBV29-1,CSVEVLGSGELFF
TRBV5-1,CASSFGTGGNGYTF
TRBV18,CASSRNRDNSGNTIYF
TRBV14,CASSQEWDRPHTEAFF
TRBV28,CASRPRRAYEQYF
TRBV19,CASSWGTPSGNTIYF
TRBV6-2/TRBV6-3,CASSRSRWEAIYEQYF
TRBV4-1,CASSPLGTGVEFF
TRBV21-1,CASSWLAGPYNEQFF
TRBV4-2,CASSQDGGRGIEQYF
TRBV6-5,CASRRDNYSGNTIYF
TRBV5-4,CASSPGGPVYNEQFF
TRBV27,CASSSQGASEAFF
TRBV12-2,CASRLPLEPTGELFF
TRBV5-4,CASSRQGARVYEQYF
TRBV2,CASNSGTPYEQYF
TRBV7-9,CASSLGGSGRQDEQFF
TRBV7-2,CASTLTGAQPQHF
TRBV27,CASSPNDRASYEQYF
TRBV9,CASSADSFYGYTF
TRBV15,CATSRDQGNYNEQFF
TRBV7-2,CASSRDRGWDSPLHF
TRBV7-3,CASSLAGDGYTF
TRBV2,CASSLEPGQGYGYTF
TRBV7-3,CASSLTPRLGEVEQYF
TRBV23-1,CASSQFLVPDVGTANYGYTF
TRBV6-6,CASSYGTGGSYGYTF
TRBV18,CASSWADGNYNEQFF
TRBV30,CAWRPWGGSTEAFF
TRBV4-2,CASSPEADPTMARGYGYTF